The 18 T cell receptor beta chains given below trace back to one sample, sequenced in a study of cytomegalovirus exposure and HLA in healthy donors. The PCR employed 60 Vbeta primers together with 13 Jbeta primers. Measured with immunoSEQ multiplex PCR; TCRdb has only the in-frame clones, and not every one. The data contain 150,000 or so clones, over 60% of them singletons. The sequencing sample was made of PBMCs. All receptors come from a woman aged 40 to 50 in good health and CMV-seronegative.

Notes on this clone: Other DNA variants within this sample encode the same CDR3. Here the CDR3 DNA reads TGTGCCAGCAGTCCACGACAGGGTGGTCAGCCCCAGCATTTT. As protein: CASSPRQGGQPQHF. The J gene is TRBJ1-5, the V gene TRBV28, with 7 bases aligning to TRBD1. CDR3 length: 14 amino acids. CDR1 and CDR2 (germline): MDHEN, SYDVKM. J gave up 6 bases and V 5 bases, and 7 bases lay outside the gene matches.

This chain connects TRBV6-5 to TRBJ1-3; 8 nucleotides align to TRBD1. With 5 bases clipped from V and 4 bases from J, the junction kept 4 bases outside the gene matches. Germline V lookup: CDR1 MNHEY, CDR2 SVGAGI. The CDR3 loop spans 14 amino acids. The CDR3 nucleotides read TGTGCCAGCAGTGTGACAGGGGCGGGAAACACCATATATTTT. Translation gives CASSVTGAGNTIYF.

The chain employs TRBV28 and TRBJ1-4, with 7 bases that match TRBD1. The CDR3 runs 14 residues. CDR1 is MDHEN and CDR2 is SYDVKM in the germline V gene. V shed 7 bases, J shed 8 bases, and the junction held 10 bases outside the gene matches. CDR3: CASKIQGMGEKLFF. CDR3 nucleotides: TGTGCCAGCAAAATACAGGGGATGGGAGAAAAACTGTTTTTT.

The CDR3 DNA is TGTGCCACCAGCAGAGACGGAAGGGGCGCTTTCTTT. This sequence encodes CATSRDGRGAFF. The chain recombines TRBV15 with TRBJ1-1; perhaps TRBD1 as D (5 bases). This CDR3 is 12 amino acids long. The V end lost 0 bases, the J end lost 11 bases, and 10 bases lay between the germline ends. In germline, CDR1 is LNHNV, CDR2 YYDKDF (reference sequence).

This chain connects TRBV6-5 to TRBJ2-7; 8 bases match TRBD1. The V gene end was trimmed by 5 bases and the J gene end by 1 base; junction bases not matched to a gene: 4. Germline lookup yields CDR1 MNHEY and CDR2 SVGAGI. The CDR3 length is 14 residues. The CDR3 spells CASSLRTGSYEQYF. The CDR3 DNA follows: TGTGCCAGCAGTCTACGGACAGGGTCCTACGAGCAGTACTTC.

V usage is TRBV6-5 and J usage is TRBJ2-3, with 7 bases matching TRBD2. Trimming cost V 6 bases and J 3 bases; bases outside gene matches: 6. The germline V gene has CDR1 MNHEY and CDR2 SVGAGI. The CDR3 has 14 amino acids. CDR3 amino acids: CASREGLGTDTQYF. Here the CDR3 DNA reads TGTGCCAGCAGGGAAGGACTAGGTACAGATACGCAGTATTTT.

The chain uses TRBV5-8 and TRBJ1-1; D is possibly TRBD1 (5 bases). The germline V gene encodes CDR1 SGHTS and CDR2 YDEGEE. The V and J ends lost 0 bases and 0 bases respectively, with 12 bases between them. This CDR3 is built from 16 residues. The CDR3 DNA follows: TGTGCCAGCAGCTTGGTCTTCGGCAGGGTGAACACTGAAGCTTTCTTT. Protein: CASSLVFGRVNTEAFF.

This CDR3 is CASSTFDRNNSPLHF. DNA of the CDR3: TGTGCCAGTAGCACCTTCGACAGGAATAATTCACCCCTCCACTTT. The chain is built from TRBV19 and TRBJ1-6; possibly TRBD1 for D (6 bases). The CDR3 has 15 residues. Germline CDR1 LNHDA, CDR2 SQIVND (reference sequence). V shed 6 bases and J shed 5 bases, with 14 bases lying between them.

The chain is built from TRBV4-2 and TRBJ2-3; 7 bases are a match to TRBD1. Trimming cost V 4 bases and J 5 bases; bases outside gene matches: 15. CDR1 and CDR2 (germline): LGHNA, YNFKEQ. The CDR3 has 17 residues. CDR3 in amino acids: CASSLGGPKGAEDTQYF. The CDR3 DNA sequence: TGTGCCAGCAGCCTAGGCGGCCCGAAGGGGGCGGAAGATACGCAGTATTTT.

This clone was counted once. J is TRBJ1-2 and V is TRBV10-2, with 8 bases that match TRBD1. The CDR3 has 14 amino acids. The V segment lost 4 bases and the J segment 8 bases; nucleotides outside the gene matches: 9. The germline V gene has CDR1 WSHSY and CDR2 SAAADI. Here the CDR3 DNA reads TGCGCCAGCAGTGGGACTGGACAGGGCGAGGGCTACACCTTC. Residues: CASSGTGQGEGYTF.

The V gene is TRBV2, the J gene TRBJ1-1; the D gene is possibly TRBD1 (6 bases). V was clipped by 6 bases and J by 1 base, with 9 bases between them. Germline CDR1 and CDR2: SNHLY and FYNNEI. The CDR3 totals 13 residues. This chain's CDR3 is CASRTTGNTEAFF. Here the CDR3 DNA reads TGTGCCAGCAGGACGACAGGGAACACTGAAGCTTTCTTT.

In its sample, this clone was seen a few times. The genes are TRBV7-8 and TRBJ2-1, with 9 bases fitting TRBD1. The CDR3 runs 17 residues. V was clipped by 7 bases and J by 7 bases; unmatched bases: 17. Germline assignment: CDR1 SGHVS and CDR2 FQNEAQ. CDR3 DNA sequence: TGTGCCAGCACCGCACCGACCCGGGACAGGGTCTCGAATGAGCAGTTCTTC. This translates into CASTAPTRDRVSNEQFF.

This clone has more than one count but fewer than ten. CDR3 nucleotides: TGTGCCATCAGTGGGGACCTAGCGGAGGAGACCCAGTACTTC. Translated, it gives CAISGDLAEETQYF. The chain has TRBV10-3 and TRBJ2-5; TRBD2 aligns across 7 bases. With V trimmed by 4 bases and J by 5 bases, 7 bases remained unmatched. Looked up from germline, CDR1 is ENHRY and CDR2 is SYGVKD. CDR3 length equals 14 residues.

V usage is TRBV2 and J usage is TRBJ2-7; D unresolved. V lost 4 bases and J lost 5, with 6 bases in between. Per the germline V gene, CDR1 is SNHLY and CDR2 is FYNNEI. The CDR3 length is 11 residues. The CDR3 reads CASSALDEQYF. CDR3 coding DNA: TGTGCCAGCAGTGCCTTAGACGAGCAGTACTTC.

The genes are TRBV7-8 and TRBJ2-7; 9 bases match TRBD1. The V and J ends lost 5 bases and 2 bases, in that order; junction bases with no gene match: 7. There are 15 residues in the CDR3. The germline gives CDR1 SGHVS, CDR2 FQNEAQ. CDR3 sequence (DNA): TGTGCCAGCAGCGGGGGACAGGGAAATCCCTACGAGCAGTACTTC. Translating it yields CASSGGQGNPYEQYF.

The rearrangement links TRBV6-1 to TRBJ2-7, with TRBD1 identical over 7 bases. J gave up 3 bases and V 4 bases, and 6 bases lay outside the gene matches. The length of the CDR3 is 14 residues. Germline-derived CDR1 and CDR2 are MNHNS and SASEGT. CDR3 in amino acids: CASSGKGAGYEQYF. CDR3 in DNA: TGTGCCAGCAGTGGTAAGGGGGCTGGCTACGAGCAGTACTTC.

V gene TRBV5-4 combines with J gene TRBJ1-2; D perhaps matches TRBD1 (5 bases). Trimming cost V 0 bases and J 5 bases, with 17 bases left between them. The CDR3 is 16 residues long. CDR1 and CDR2 (germline): SGHNT, YYREEE (reference sequence). The DNA of the CDR3 is TGTGCCAGCAGCTTGGAGGTTGTCAGGGAAGGGTATGGCTACACCTTC. Translated: CASSLEVVREGYGYTF.

This chain joins TRBV7-8 and TRBJ2-3, with TRBD2 matching 8 bases. Per the germline V gene, CDR1 is SGHVS and CDR2 is FQNEAQ. Germline trimming cut 3 bases from V and 1 base from J; bases unmatched to any gene: 9. This CDR3 comprises 17 residues. CDR3 sequence: CASSFRRARGGTDTQYF. The DNA for the CDR3 is TGTGCCAGCAGCTTTAGGCGCGCGCGGGGGGGCACAGATACGCAGTATTTT.